This TCR beta chain was identified in a study of cytomegalovirus exposure and HLA in healthy donors. General study findings and limits: According to a subsequent analysis, TCR clusters from the first cohort were inclined to appear together in the 120 or so validation repertoires.

Sequencing was performed with immunoSEQ multiplex PCR; in TCRdb, only in-frame clones are kept and a portion is missing. The sample has some 180,000 clones, roughly nine tenths seen once. CDR1 is SGHTA, CDR2 FQGNSA, per germline. CDR3 length: 12 residues. V lost 3 bases and J lost 8, with 10 bases in between. Of note for this clone: Its target is unknown.

The origin of this receptor is a man aged 25-45 years in good health and CMV-seropositive. Specimen: PBMCs. This chain uses TRBV7-2 with TRBJ1-2; D is unresolved. CDR3 bases: TGTGCCAGCAGCTTTCCCCCATCCGGCTACACCTTC. Protein product: CASSFPPSGYTF.